This T cell receptor (beta chain) came from a study of shared clonotypes between healthy human individuals. Overall study context: Each donor's CD8 memory used one plate, CD8 naive two, each CD4 subset three.

The protocol was immunoSEQ multiplex PCR, while the TCRdb copy is restricted to in-frame clones and leaves out a portion. The table includes roughly 2.4 million clones, 95% detected once. V was pared by 8 bases and J by 3 bases, with 13 bases of the junction left unmatched. The CDR3 has 15 amino acids. Germline V CDR1 and CDR2: MNHEY, SMNVEV (reference sequence). Study findings and constraints: Richness estimates generally favored naive over memory subsets.

The investigators split CD4+ cells into a CD45RA+ naive subset and a CD45RA-negative memory subset. Details on this clone: The antigen remains undetermined.

The V gene is TRBV27, the J gene TRBJ2-7; 7 nucleotides agree with TRBD1. Input material: naive CD4+ T cells sorted from blood. The sample's subset: CD45RA+ positively selected. The clonotype originates from a man younger than 30 in good health. The CDR3 region has the DNA TGTGCCAGCCCCCTTGGCGGACAGGCGATCTACGAGCAGTACTTC. Translation gives CASPLGGQAIYEQYF.